Below, one TCR beta chain is given with its context. These data are taken from a study of T cell responses to AZD1222 COVID-19 vaccine. The CDR3 is 16 amino acids. Between the trimmed V and J ends, which lost 1 base and 7 bases, there was a span of 20 bases. CDR1 SGHVS and CDR2 FNYEAQ come from the germline V gene. Clones were sequenced by immunoSEQ multiplex PCR, and TCRdb holds only the in-frame ones, with some missing. The data show 140,000 or so clones, with about 88% seen just once and more than 3% held by the top ten. The material was peripheral blood, obtained 28 days after the second AZD1222 dose. The origin of this receptor is an adult who received the AZD1222 COVID-19 vaccine. The rearrangement joins TRBV7-6 to TRBJ2-7; weak D call: TRBD1 (5 bases). The CDR3 coding sequence is TGTGCCAGCAGCTTAGGGCAAAGCTGGACACCCTTGGAGCAGTACTTC. This translates into CASSLGQSWTPLEQYF. Full variable domain (outside the CDR3, taken from reference TRBV7-6 and TRBJ2-7): GAGVSQSPRYKVTKRGQDVALRCDPISGHVSLYWYRQALGQGPEFLTYFNYEAQQDKSGLPNDRFSAERPEGSISTLTIQRTEQRDSAMYRCASSLGQSWTPLEQYFGPGTRLTVT.